The present entry profiles one T cell receptor (beta chain) with its context. This sample was included in a study of regulatory T cells in long-lasting Graves disease. Described time point: persistent/refractory GD, antithyroid drugs over 5 years with positive TRAb. Preparation of the TCR library used RNA extracted from PBMCs. In germline, CDR1 is SGDLS, CDR2 YYNGEE. The CDR3 length is 18 residues. Trimming removed 4 bases from V and 0 bases from J, with 17 bases in between. Building of the TCR beta libraries involved iRepertoire HTBI primers and Arm-PCR of CDR3 regions. TCRdb re-analysed the multiplex PCR reads in MiXCR, keeping a single row per CDR3 protein. The table records roughly 450,000 distinct CDR3 sequences, 20% of them present only once.

This specimen was peripheral blood mononuclear cells (PBMCs), taken when the disease was refractory, from a patient treated with antithyroid drugs. The clonotype originates from a female donor with Graves disease. This rearrangement joins TRBV9 to TRBJ2-6; D possibly corresponds to TRBD2 (6 bases). The DNA for the CDR3 is TGTGCCAGCAGCCCTCTCGGGACTCTACTCTCTGGGGCCAACGTCCTGACTTTC. Translated, it gives CASSPLGTLLSGANVLTF.